This is a list of T cell receptor beta chains from one sample in a study of OX40 agonist ivuxolimab in advanced cancers. TCRdb keeps only in-frame clones here, not all; method: immunoSEQ multiplex PCR. The sample has roughly 44,000 clones, 80% seen once. Sequenced material: CD4+ or CD8+ T cells sorted from blood, taken in a trial of the OX40 agonist ivuxolimab. These receptors were taken from an adult with an advanced solid tumor such as melanoma, head and neck, liver or kidney cancer. CDR3s include the opening cysteine and the closing phenylalanine or tryptophan. A D gene is named only where the DNA matches it firmly. Where a row states a size, it is once, few, many or the class of an expanded clone; other rows omit it.

V	D	J	size	DNA	CDR3
TRBV18	NA	TRBJ1-3	NA	TGTGCCAGCTCACCCTTCGGGGGGCAGAACTCAGGAAACACCATATATTTT	CASSPFGGQNSGNTIYF
TRBV15	TRBD1	TRBJ1-5	NA	TGTGCCACCAGCAGAGATTCAGCAGGGGGCGCGTTCGTTCTCCATTTT	CATSRDSAGGAFVLHF
TRBV15	NA	TRBJ1-1	NA	TGTGCCACCAGCTATAGTCGGGGGGGTAGGGCTTTCTTT	CATSYSRGGRAFF
TRBV30	TRBD1	TRBJ2-7	NA	TGTGCCTGGAGGGGGACAGGGAGCGCCTACGAGCAGTACTTC	CAWRGTGSAYEQYF
TRBV19	TRBD2	TRBJ2-7	few	TGTGCCAGTATGGGGACTAGCGGTGCGGGTGAGCAGTACTTC	CASMGTSGAGEQYF
TRBV7-2	TRBD2	TRBJ2-3	NA	TGTGCCAGCAGCCCTATAGCGGGAGGGGATACGCAGTATTTT	CASSPIAGGDTQYF
TRBV7-2	TRBD2	TRBJ2-4	NA	TGTGCCAGCAGCCCCCGGGAGGGGGTCGGGGCCAAAAACATTCAGTACTTC	CASSPREGVGAKNIQYF
TRBV5-4	NA	TRBJ2-3	NA	TGTGCCAGCAGCCCCTCTAGCGACTATACGCAGTATTTT	CASSPSSDYTQYF
TRBV6-5	NA	TRBJ1-3	NA	TGTGCCAGCAGTTACTCGCCAACCTCTGGAAACACCATATATTTT	CASSYSPTSGNTIYF
TRBV5-1	NA	TRBJ1-3	few	TGCGCCAGCAGCTTGCAGTCCGCTTCTGGAAACACCATATATTTT	CASSLQSASGNTIYF
TRBV19	NA	TRBJ2-5	NA	TGTGCCAGTAGTATAGATAAGGGAAAGACCCAGTACTTC	CASSIDKGKTQYF
TRBV11-2	TRBD1	TRBJ2-7	few	TGTGCCAGCAGTCGGGACAGAGACTACGAGCAGTACTTC	CASSRDRDYEQYF
TRBV19	TRBD1	TRBJ2-1	NA	TGTGCCAGTAGTCGGGGGACAGGGCGCAACAATGAGCAGTTCTTC	CASSRGTGRNNEQFF
TRBV19	TRBD1	TRBJ1-3	NA	TGTGCCAGTAGTTGGCAGGGGGATTCTGGAAACACCATATATTTT	CASSWQGDSGNTIYF
TRBV5-4	TRBD1	TRBJ2-1	once	TGTGCCAGCAGCACGGGACAGTCGGTCTACAATGAGCAGTTCTTC	CASSTGQSVYNEQFF
TRBV19	NA	TRBJ2-3	NA	TGTGCCAGTAGTATAGCAGTGGCCGGGGGCACAGATACGCAGTATTTT	CASSIAVAGGTDTQYF
TRBV7-2	TRBD2	TRBJ2-1	NA	TGTGCCAGCGACTTACGCTCCGGGAGGCCTTACAATGAGCAGTTCTTC	CASDLRSGRPYNEQFF
TRBV11-3	TRBD1	TRBJ2-1	NA	TGTGCCAGCAGCCCGCAGGACAGGGGCAATGAGCAGTTCTTC	CASSPQDRGNEQFF